This T cell receptor beta chain was found in a study of CD8 T cells in ankylosing spondylitis (dated 2017 in TCRdb). In the study overall: T cell receptor beta repertoires were profiled in healthy donors and ankylosing spondylitis patients so that disease-linked TCR variants could be found. The full study cohort comprised about 24 ankylosing spondylitis patients and some 110 healthy donors. Peripheral blood was sampled, and synovial fluid was also collected from ankylosing spondylitis patients. Study-wide findings and limitations: Blood from ankylosing spondylitis patients appeared to be characterized by a TCR beta motif made up of under ten highly homologous amino acid variants. Some motif variants had previously been reported in the synovial fluid and blood of reactive arthritis patients, which suggests shared mechanisms of disease initiation. The disease-linked clones were reported as significantly enriched in matched synovial fluid samples from ankylosing spondylitis patients. A CD8+ phenotype was shown by the disease-linked clones, which were found at relatively low frequencies in peripheral blood.

This clonotype was detected a few times. The antigen it recognizes is unknown. No qualities accompany the bases; no much larger clone lies one base away. The sequencing machine was an Illumina HiSeq 2500. Quantitative 5'-RACE with molecular barcodes was used to prepare TCR beta libraries. The paper's processing steps were these. Disease-linked TCR variants were identified with a new computational method built on a probabilistic model of VDJ rearrangement. Through fastp at Q25 and MiXCR, TCRdb rebuilt clones from the public reads, retaining in-frame beta chains. Every distinct CDR3 protein forms one entry, paired with its most common genes and DNA. None of the V and J calls come from the authors' own analysis; TCRdb made them. This sample is represented by about 330,000 distinct CDR3 sequences; under 8.5% of them were singletons. Jointly, the top ten make up 13% to 15% of the sample. Reading the germline V gene (reference sequence) gives CDR1 DFQATT and CDR2 SNEGSKA. V has 0 bases trimmed and J has 8 bases trimmed; junction bases matching no gene number 12. Reading from cysteine to phenylalanine, the CDR3 counts 16 amino acids. Just the 48-base CDR3 DNA is kept, in frame starting at base 1.

The sequence was obtained from a male donor with ankylosing spondylitis. Recombination joined TRBV20-1 with TRBJ2-1; the central 8 bases match TRBD2. Sequencing used blood, either unsorted or a sorted T cell fraction (not recorded which). The sequenced DNA: TGCAGTGCTAGAGATCTGTTCGGGAGGGCCGTAGATGAGCAGTTCTTC. This sequence encodes CSARDLFGRAVDEQFF.